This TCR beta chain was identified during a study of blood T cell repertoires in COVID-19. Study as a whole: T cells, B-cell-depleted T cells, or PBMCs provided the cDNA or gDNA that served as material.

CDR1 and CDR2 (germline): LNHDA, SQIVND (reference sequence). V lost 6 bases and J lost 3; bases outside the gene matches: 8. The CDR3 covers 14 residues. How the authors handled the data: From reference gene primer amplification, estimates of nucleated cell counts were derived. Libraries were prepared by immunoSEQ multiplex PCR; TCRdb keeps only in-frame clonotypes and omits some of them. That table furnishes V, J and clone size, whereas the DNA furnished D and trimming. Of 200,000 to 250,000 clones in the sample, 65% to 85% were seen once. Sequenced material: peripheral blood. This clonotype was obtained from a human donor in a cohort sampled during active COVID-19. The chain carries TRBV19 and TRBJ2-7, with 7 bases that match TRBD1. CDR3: CASSPDRVFYEQYF. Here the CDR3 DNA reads TGTGCCAGTAGCCCTGACAGGGTATTCTACGAGCAGTACTTC.